These 16 T cell receptor beta chains originate from one sample sequenced in a study of shared T cell receptors in the human thymus. The method was immunoSEQ multiplex PCR; TCRdb's version includes in-frame clones alone and lacks a portion of them. The sample carries about 660,000 clones, over 75% recorded once. These sequences were also reported in another study, on human thymus T cells.

The sequenced material came from thymocytes. All receptors derive from a boy younger than two with a congenital heart defect.

The chain uses TRBV7-9 and TRBJ2-3; TRBD2 matches 10 bases. Germline lookup yields CDR1 SEHNR and CDR2 FQNEAQ (reference sequence). Germline trimming cut 5 bases from V and 5 bases from J; bases unmatched to any gene: 16. The CDR3 covers 18 residues. The CDR3 DNA reads as TGTGCCAGCAGCCCCAGTGGGGCTAGCGGGAGTGGAGTAGATACGCAGTATTTT. Its translation: CASSPSGASGSGVDTQYF.

This rearrangement joins TRBV6-1 to TRBJ1-4, with 9 bases identical to TRBD1. The length of the CDR3 is 18 residues. Germline V gene sequence: CDR1 MNHNS, CDR2 SASEGT. Losses at the gene ends were 4 bases for V and 2 bases for J; bases not matched to a gene: 11. CDR3: CASSATGTGYPTNEKLFF. The CDR3 bases are TGTGCCAGCAGTGCCACCGGGACAGGGTACCCCACTAATGAAAAACTGTTTTTT.

The J gene is TRBJ2-3, the V gene TRBV28, with TRBD2 as a possible D gene (5 bases). CDR3 size: 17 residues. V lost 6 bases and J 5 bases, leaving 24 bases between the germline ends. Per germline, CDR1 MDHEN and CDR2 SYDVKM. CDR3 region: CASSRSADSRSKDTQYF. The CDR3 DNA reads as TGTGCCAGCAGCCGATCTGCGGACTCCCGGTCTAAAGATACGCAGTATTTT.

V usage is TRBV9 and J usage is TRBJ2-4, with 8 bases aligning to TRBD1. The length of the CDR3 is 16 residues. Germline CDR1 SGDLS, CDR2 YYNGEE. Trimming took 3 bases from V and 1 from J; bases not matched to a gene: 6. Written as DNA, the CDR3 is TGTGCCAGCAGCGACGGCCAGGGGGCGGCCAAAAACATTCAGTACTTC. It translates to CASSDGQGAAKNIQYF. The full variable domain, with the rest looked up from reference TRBV9 and TRBJ2-4, is DSGVTQTPKHLITATGQRVTLRCSPRSGDLSVYWYQQSLDQGLQFLIQYYNGEERAKGNILERFSAQQFPDLHSELNLSSLELGDSALYFCASSDGQGAAKNIQYFGAGTRLSVL.

CDR3 nucleotides: TGTGCCAGCAGCTTCGGTGAGACCCAGTACTTC. It yields the protein CASSFGETQYF. The chain couples TRBV7-2 to TRBJ2-5; D ambiguous. Trimming cost V 3 bases and J 5 bases, with 4 bases left between them. The CDR3 is made up of 11 amino acids. CDR1 is SGHTA, CDR2 FQGNSA, per germline.

This rearrangement joins TRBV30 to TRBJ1-2; weak D call: TRBD1 (5 bases). Germline V gene lookup returns CDR1 GTSNPN and CDR2 SVGIG (reference sequence). The CDR3 totals 12 residues. Trimming cost V 4 bases and J 4 bases, with 10 bases left between them. The CDR3 DNA reads as TGTGCCTGGACAACAGGACCCTATGGCTACACCTTC. It encodes CAWTTGPYGYTF.

The chain couples TRBV20-1 to TRBJ1-1; D is unresolved. Trimming removed 0 bases at V and 6 bases at J, with 5 bases between. Germline CDR1 is DFQATT and CDR2 is SNEGSKA (reference sequence). The CDR3 has 11 amino acids. CDR3 sequence reads: CSARDRSEAFF. The CDR3 coding sequence is TGCAGTGCTAGAGATCGTTCTGAAGCTTTCTTT.

J is TRBJ2-2 and V is TRBV19; TRBD1 agrees at 8 bases. V trimming: 5 bases; J trimming: 0 bases; junction bases outside the gene matches: 5. The germline CDR1 and CDR2 sequences are LNHDA and SQIVND (reference sequence). The CDR3 runs to 16 residues. CDR3 protein: CASSPGQGSNTGELFF. The CDR3 DNA sequence: TGTGCCAGTAGTCCCGGACAGGGATCGAACACCGGGGAGCTGTTTTTT.

The CDR3 DNA is TGTGCCAGCAGCTTAGGGACTACCCAGGACAATGAGCAGTTCTTC. Encoded protein: CASSLGTTQDNEQFF. The chain combines TRBV5-4 with TRBJ2-1, with 7 nucleotides matching TRBD2. Germline V gene data show CDR1 as SGHNT and CDR2 as YYREEE (reference sequence). V lost 2 bases and J lost 5; bases outside the gene matches: 7. The CDR3 runs 15 residues.

This chain uses TRBV6-6 with TRBJ1-6; maybe TRBD1 (6 bases). From germline, CDR1 is MNHNY and CDR2 SVGAGI (reference sequence). V was trimmed by 2 bases and J by 8 bases, leaving 13 bases between them. This CDR3 is built from 15 residues. CDR3 DNA sequence: TGTGCCAGCAGTTACGTCCTCAGGGGAGATTCACCCCTCCACTTT. This translates into CASSYVLRGDSPLHF.

V usage is TRBV15 and J usage is TRBJ2-3, with D unclear. Germline values: CDR1 LNHNV, CDR2 YYDKDF (reference sequence). The V end was cut by 1 base, the J end by 0 bases, with 14 bases between. The CDR3 covers 17 residues. The CDR3 protein is CATSRVTESYSTDTQYF. The CDR3 DNA reads as TGTGCCACCAGCAGAGTCACGGAGAGCTATAGCACAGATACGCAGTATTTT.

In its sample, this clone was seen once. This rearrangement joins TRBV14 to TRBJ2-7; TRBD2 is a possible D gene (5 bases). The germline gives CDR1 SGHDN, CDR2 FVKESK. V was trimmed by 0 bases and J by 12 bases, leaving 12 bases between them. This CDR3 has 12 amino acids. CDR3 protein: CASSQERTPLYF. The CDR3 DNA is TGTGCCAGCAGCCAAGAAAGGACTCCCCTGTACTTC.

The chain is built from TRBV27 and TRBJ2-7; TRBD1 might be the D (6 bases). V dropped 6 bases and J dropped 6 bases, with 18 bases sitting between them. Germline V lookup: CDR1 MNHEY, CDR2 SMNVEV (reference sequence). The CDR3 has 14 amino acids. Here the CDR3 reads CASRSSGTPSEQYF. CDR3 sequence (DNA): TGTGCCAGCAGATCCTCCGGGACACCCAGCGAGCAGTACTTC.

The chain has TRBV14 and TRBJ2-7; 7 bases align to TRBD2. The CDR3 has 14 residues. Losses at the gene ends were 3 bases for V and 1 base for J; bases not matched to a gene: 3. Germline-derived CDR1 and CDR2 are SGHDN and FVKESK. CDR3 DNA sequence: TGTGCCAGCAGCCAGCGGGAGTTATCCTACGAGCAGTACTTC. It is translated as CASSQRELSYEQYF.

The CDR3 DNA follows: TGCGCCAGCAGCTTGAAACGGGAATACTCCTACGAGCAGTACTTC. This encodes CASSLKREYSYEQYF. The chain carries TRBV5-1 and TRBJ2-7; tentatively, D is TRBD2 (5 bases). The CDR3 length is 15 residues. In germline, CDR1 is SGHRS, CDR2 YFSETQ. V gave up 1 base and J gave up 0 bases, with 11 bases separating them.

The rearrangement joins TRBV19 to TRBJ1-5, with D perhaps matching TRBD1 (5 bases). Deletions cut 5 bases from V and 0 bases from J, with 17 bases between. The CDR3 length is 17 residues. The germline V gene encodes CDR1 LNHDA and CDR2 SQIVND (reference sequence). Here the CDR3 DNA reads TGTGCCAGTAGTCATGTCACTTCTGACAGTAGCAATCAGCCCCAGCATTTT. This translates into CASSHVTSDSSNQPQHF.